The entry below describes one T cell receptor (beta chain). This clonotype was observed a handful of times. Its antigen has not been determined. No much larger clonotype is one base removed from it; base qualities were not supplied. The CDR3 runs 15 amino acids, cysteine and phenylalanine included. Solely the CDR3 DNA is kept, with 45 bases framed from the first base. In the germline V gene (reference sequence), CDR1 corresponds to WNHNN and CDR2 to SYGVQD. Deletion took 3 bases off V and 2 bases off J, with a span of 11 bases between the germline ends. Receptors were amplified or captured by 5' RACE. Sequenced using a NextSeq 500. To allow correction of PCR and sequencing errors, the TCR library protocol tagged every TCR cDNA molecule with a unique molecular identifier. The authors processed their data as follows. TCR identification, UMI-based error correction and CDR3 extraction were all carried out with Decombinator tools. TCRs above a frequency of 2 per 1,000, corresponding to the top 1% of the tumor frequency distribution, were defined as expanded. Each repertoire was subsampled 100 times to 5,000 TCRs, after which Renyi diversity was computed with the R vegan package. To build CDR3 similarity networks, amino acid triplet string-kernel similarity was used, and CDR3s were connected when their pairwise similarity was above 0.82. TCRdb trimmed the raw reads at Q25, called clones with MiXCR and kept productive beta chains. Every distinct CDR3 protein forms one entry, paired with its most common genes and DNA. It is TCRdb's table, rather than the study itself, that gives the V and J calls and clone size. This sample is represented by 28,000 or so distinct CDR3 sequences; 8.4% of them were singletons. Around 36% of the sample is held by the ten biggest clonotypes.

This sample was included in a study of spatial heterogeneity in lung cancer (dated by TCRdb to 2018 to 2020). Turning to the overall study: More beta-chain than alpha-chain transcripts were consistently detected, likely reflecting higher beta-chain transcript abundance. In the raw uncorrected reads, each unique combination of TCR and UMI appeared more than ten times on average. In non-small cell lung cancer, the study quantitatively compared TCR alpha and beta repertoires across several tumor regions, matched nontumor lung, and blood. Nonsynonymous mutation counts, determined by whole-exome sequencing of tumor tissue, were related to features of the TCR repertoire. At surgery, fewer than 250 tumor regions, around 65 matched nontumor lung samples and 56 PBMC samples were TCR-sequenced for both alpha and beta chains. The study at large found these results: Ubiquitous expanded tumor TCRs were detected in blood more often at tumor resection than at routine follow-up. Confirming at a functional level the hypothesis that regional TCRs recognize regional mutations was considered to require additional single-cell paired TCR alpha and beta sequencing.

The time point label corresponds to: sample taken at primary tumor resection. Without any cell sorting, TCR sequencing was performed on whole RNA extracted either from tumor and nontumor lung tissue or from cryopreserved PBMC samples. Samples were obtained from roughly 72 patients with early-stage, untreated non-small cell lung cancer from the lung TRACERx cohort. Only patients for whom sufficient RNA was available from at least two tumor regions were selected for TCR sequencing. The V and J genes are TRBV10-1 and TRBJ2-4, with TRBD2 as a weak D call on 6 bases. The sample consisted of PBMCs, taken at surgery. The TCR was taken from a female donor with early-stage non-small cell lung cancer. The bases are TGCGCCAGCAGTGAATCTAGCGCATCCAAAAACATTCAGTACTTC. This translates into CASSESSASKNIQYF.